These T cell receptor beta chains were read from a single sample in a study of CD8 T cells in ankylosing spondylitis. In TCRdb, the 5' RACE reads were re-called with MiXCR into one record per CDR3 protein. In the table there are some 250,000 distinct CDR3 sequences, over 8.5% of which are singletons. Specimen: blood, either unsorted or a sorted T cell fraction (not recorded which). Receptor source: a male donor with ankylosing spondylitis or in good health (not recorded which). Each CDR3 is given with its conserved first and last residue. The D gene is left open where the match is weak. The size of a clone is reported for some rows only, either as once, few or many, or as a class for expanded clones.

J gene: TRBJ1-1; V gene: TRBV6-5; clone size: many; D gene: .; CDR3 DNA: TGTGCCAGTACTTGGGGCGCGGAAGCTTTCTTT; CDR3 protein: CASTWGAEAFF
J gene: TRBJ1-6; V gene: TRBV27; clone size: many; D gene: TRBD1; CDR3 DNA: TGTGCCAGCAGTTTGTGGTCCCAGGGGACAGATAATAATTCACCCCTCCACTTT; CDR3 protein: CASSLWSQGTDNNSPLHF
J gene: TRBJ1-2; V gene: TRBV4-3; clone size: many; D gene: TRBD1; CDR3 DNA: TGCGCCAGCAGCCAGACTACCGGGACAGGGATCTATGGCTACACCTTC; CDR3 protein: CASSQTTGTGIYGYTF
J gene: TRBJ2-5; V gene: TRBV20-1; clone size: many; D gene: .; CDR3 DNA: TGCAGTGCTGCTTTCCGCCGGGAGACCCAGTACTTC; CDR3 protein: CSAAFRRETQYF
J gene: TRBJ2-6; V gene: TRBV19; clone size: many; D gene: .; CDR3 DNA: TGTGCCAGTGGCTCGAGGCTCTCCTCCAGCTCTGGGGCCAACGTCCTGACTTTC; CDR3 protein: CASGSRLSSSSGANVLTF
J gene: TRBJ2-2; V gene: TRBV12-3/TRBV12-4; clone size: .; D gene: TRBD2; CDR3 DNA: TGTGCCAGCAGTTTAACCCCTAGCGGGGACACCGGGGAGCTGTTTTTT; CDR3 protein: CASSLTPSGDTGELFF
J gene: TRBJ2-5; V gene: TRBV7-9; clone size: many; D gene: .; CDR3 DNA: TGTGCCAGCAGCCCTGGACAGAGGGAGACCCAGTACTTC; CDR3 protein: CASSPGQRETQYF
J gene: TRBJ2-3; V gene: TRBV2; clone size: few; D gene: .; CDR3 DNA: TGTGCCAGCAGTGAAGCGGGGAGGCGGAGAGGCACAGATACGCAGTATTTT; CDR3 protein: CASSEAGRRRGTDTQYF
J gene: TRBJ1-2; V gene: TRBV4-1; clone size: .; D gene: .; CDR3 DNA: TGCGCCAGCAGCCAAGTGGGACAAGCATATGGCTACACCTTC; CDR3 protein: CASSQVGQAYGYTF
J gene: TRBJ2-7; V gene: TRBV6-5; clone size: many; D gene: .; CDR3 DNA: TGTGCCAGCAGTTACTCGAGGGAGCAGTACTTC; CDR3 protein: CASSYSREQYF
J gene: TRBJ2-3; V gene: TRBV6-4; clone size: many; D gene: TRBD2; CDR3 DNA: TGTGCCAGCAGTGACAACTTCGGGGGGGGGGCAGATACGCAGTATTTT; CDR3 protein: CASSDNFGGGADTQYF
J gene: TRBJ2-3; V gene: TRBV5-5; clone size: many; D gene: TRBD1; CDR3 DNA: TGTGCCAGCAGCCCCGGGACAGAAATCACAGATACGCAGTATTTT; CDR3 protein: CASSPGTEITDTQYF